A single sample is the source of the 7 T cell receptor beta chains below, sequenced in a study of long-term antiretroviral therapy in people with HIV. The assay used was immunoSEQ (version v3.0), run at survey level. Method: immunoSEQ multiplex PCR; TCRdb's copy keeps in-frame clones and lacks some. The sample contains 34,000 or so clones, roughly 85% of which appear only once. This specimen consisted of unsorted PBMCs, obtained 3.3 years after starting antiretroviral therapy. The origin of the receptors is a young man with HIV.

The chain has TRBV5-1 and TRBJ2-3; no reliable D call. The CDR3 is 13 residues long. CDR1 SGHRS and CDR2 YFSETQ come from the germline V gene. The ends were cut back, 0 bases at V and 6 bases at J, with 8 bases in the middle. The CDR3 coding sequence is TGCGCCAGCAGCTTGGCCTCTAGGGATACGCAGTATTTT. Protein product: CASSLASRDTQYF.

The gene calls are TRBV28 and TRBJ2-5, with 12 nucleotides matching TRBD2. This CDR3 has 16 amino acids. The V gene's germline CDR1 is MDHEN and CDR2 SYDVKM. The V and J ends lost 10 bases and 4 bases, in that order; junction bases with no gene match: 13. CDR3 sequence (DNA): TGTGCCACCTACTCTAGCGGGAGGGCCCCGGGAGAGACCCAGTACTTC. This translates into CATYSSGRAPGETQYF.

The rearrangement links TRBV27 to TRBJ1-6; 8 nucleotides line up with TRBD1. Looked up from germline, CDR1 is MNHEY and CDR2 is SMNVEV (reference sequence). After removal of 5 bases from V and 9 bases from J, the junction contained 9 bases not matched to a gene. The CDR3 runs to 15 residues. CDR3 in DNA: TGTGCCAGCAGTATTGGACAGGGCGAGGGTTCACCCCTCCACTTT. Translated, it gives CASSIGQGEGSPLHF.

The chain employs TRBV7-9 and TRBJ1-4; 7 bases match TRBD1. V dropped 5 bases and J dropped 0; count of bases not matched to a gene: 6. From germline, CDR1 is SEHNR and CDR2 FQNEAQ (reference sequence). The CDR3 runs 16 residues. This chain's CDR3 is CASSLWTGATNEKLFF. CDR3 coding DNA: TGTGCCAGCAGCCTGTGGACAGGCGCAACTAATGAAAAACTGTTTTTT.

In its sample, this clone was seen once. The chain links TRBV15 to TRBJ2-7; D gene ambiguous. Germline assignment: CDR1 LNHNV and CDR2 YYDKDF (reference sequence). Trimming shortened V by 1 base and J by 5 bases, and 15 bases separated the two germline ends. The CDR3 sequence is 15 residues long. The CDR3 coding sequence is TGTGCCACCAGCAGAGTCGTTCGTGTGCGAAACGAGCAGTACTTC. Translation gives CATSRVVRVRNEQYF.

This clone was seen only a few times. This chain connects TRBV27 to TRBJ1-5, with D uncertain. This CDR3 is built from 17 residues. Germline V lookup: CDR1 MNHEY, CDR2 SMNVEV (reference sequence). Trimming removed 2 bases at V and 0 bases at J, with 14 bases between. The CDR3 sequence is CASSLLSPDGSNQPQHF. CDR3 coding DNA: TGTGCCAGCAGTTTACTCAGCCCGGACGGTAGCAATCAGCCCCAGCATTTT.

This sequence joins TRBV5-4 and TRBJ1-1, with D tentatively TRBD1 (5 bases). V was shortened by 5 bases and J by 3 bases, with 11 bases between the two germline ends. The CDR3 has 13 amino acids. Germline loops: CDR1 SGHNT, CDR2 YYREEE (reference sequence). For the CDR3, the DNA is TGTGCCAGCAGTTACGGGGCGGACACTGAAGCTTTCTTT. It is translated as CASSYGADTEAFF.